This entry lists 7 T cell receptor beta chains sequenced from one sample in a study of shared clonotypes between healthy human individuals. Only in-frame clones appear in the TCRdb table, and some are missing; sequencing was by immunoSEQ multiplex PCR. The data hold about 2 million clones, with about 95% observed a single time. CD45RO-negative, CCR7-selected cells formed the naive CD8 fraction, which excluded terminally differentiated effector memory CD45RA+ cells. The specimen sequenced was naive CD8+ T cells sorted from blood. These receptors originate from a man aged 18 to 35 in good health.

V and J are TRBV10-3 and TRBJ2-7, with D perhaps matching TRBD2 (6 bases). The germline V gene has CDR1 ENHRY and CDR2 SYGVKD. Trimming removed 10 bases at V and 0 bases at J, with 13 bases between. This CDR3 has 13 amino acids. The CDR3: CATRDGSSYEQYF. CDR3 bases: TGTGCCACCCGGGACGGGAGCTCCTACGAGCAGTACTTC.

The V gene is TRBV18, the J gene TRBJ2-7; perhaps TRBD1 as D (6 bases). Germline V lookup: CDR1 KGHSH, CDR2 LQKENI. V dropped 3 bases and J dropped 7 bases, with 16 bases sitting between them. The CDR3 is made up of 14 amino acids. The CDR3 spells CASSPQGPSGEQYF. The CDR3 coding sequence is TGTGCCAGCTCACCCCAGGGGCCCTCAGGGGAGCAGTACTTC.

The CDR3 DNA reads TGTGCCAGCAGCTTGTTATCATGGGAGACTAATGAAAAACTGTTTTTT. Protein sequence: CASSLLSWETNEKLFF. The chain carries TRBV5-6 and TRBJ1-4; no reliable D call. The V gene's germline CDR1 is SGHDT and CDR2 YYEEEE. The CDR3 is made up of 16 amino acids. Trimming removed 1 base from V and 2 bases from J, with 12 bases in between.

This chain joins TRBV10-1 and TRBJ2-3; perhaps TRBD1 as D (6 bases). Deletions cut 2 bases from V and 5 bases from J, with 14 bases between. The CDR3 covers 15 residues. Germline values: CDR1 WNHNN, CDR2 SYGVQD (reference sequence). CDR3 nucleotides: TGCGCCAGCAGTGAGAGGGACACACGTGGAGATACGCAGTATTTT. Translated: CASSERDTRGDTQYF.

The genes are TRBV18 and TRBJ2-7; D is perhaps TRBD1 (5 bases). Between the trimmed V and J ends, which lost 2 bases and 6 bases, there was a span of 17 bases. Germline V gives CDR1 KGHSH, CDR2 LQKENI. The CDR3 extends over 15 amino acids. The CDR3 loop is CASSPDRSKLFEQYF. The CDR3, as DNA: TGTGCCAGCTCACCAGACAGAAGCAAGTTGTTCGAGCAGTACTTC.

This clone was seen only once. V gene TRBV28 combines with J gene TRBJ2-7; no firm D call. The CDR3 totals 15 residues. CDR1 and CDR2 (germline): MDHEN, SYDVKM. The ends were cut back, 4 bases at V and 1 base at J, with 14 bases in the middle. CDR3 sequence reads: CASSYASGSSYEQYF. CDR3 bases: TGTGCCAGCAGTTATGCGTCAGGAAGTTCCTACGAGCAGTACTTC. The full variable domain, with the rest looked up from reference TRBV28 and TRBJ2-7, is DVKVTQSSRYLVKRTGEKVFLECVQDMDHENMFWYRQDPGLGLRLIYFSYDVKMKEKGDIPEGYSVSREKKERFSLILESASTNQTSMYLCASSYASGSSYEQYFGPGTRLTVT.

The CDR3 reads CASSSWDRGNNEQFF. The CDR3 DNA is TGTGCCAGCAGCTCCTGGGACAGGGGTAACAATGAGCAGTTCTTC. This chain links TRBV11-3 with TRBJ2-1; the match to TRBD1 covers 10 bases. Germline assignment: CDR1 SGHNT and CDR2 YENEEA. With V trimmed by 4 bases and J by 5 bases, 5 bases remained unmatched. The CDR3 covers 15 residues.